This entry describes one T cell receptor beta chain. The V segment lost 3 bases and the J segment 4 bases; nucleotides outside the gene matches: 3. The V gene's germline CDR1 is GTSNPN and CDR2 SVGIG (reference sequence). The length of the CDR3 is 14 residues. Patients had blood sampled at baseline and again on cycle 4 day 1 and cycle 7 day 1. Method: immunoSEQ multiplex PCR; TCRdb's copy keeps in-frame clones and lacks some. This sample has roughly 48,000 clones, with around 84% found just once. The data stem from a study of OX40 agonist ivuxolimab in advanced cancers. Overall study context: The study enrolled dose-escalation patients with hepatocellular carcinoma, melanoma, renal cell or head and neck cancer.

The chain recombines TRBV30 with TRBJ2-5; 12 positions match TRBD2. The receptor was derived from an adult with an advanced solid tumor such as melanoma, head and neck, liver or kidney cancer. Sample: CD4+ or CD8+ T cells sorted from blood, taken in a trial of the OX40 agonist ivuxolimab. CDR3 amino acids: CAWRPGLAGETQYF. The CDR3 region has the DNA TGTGCCTGGAGGCCGGGACTAGCGGGAGAGACCCAGTACTTC.